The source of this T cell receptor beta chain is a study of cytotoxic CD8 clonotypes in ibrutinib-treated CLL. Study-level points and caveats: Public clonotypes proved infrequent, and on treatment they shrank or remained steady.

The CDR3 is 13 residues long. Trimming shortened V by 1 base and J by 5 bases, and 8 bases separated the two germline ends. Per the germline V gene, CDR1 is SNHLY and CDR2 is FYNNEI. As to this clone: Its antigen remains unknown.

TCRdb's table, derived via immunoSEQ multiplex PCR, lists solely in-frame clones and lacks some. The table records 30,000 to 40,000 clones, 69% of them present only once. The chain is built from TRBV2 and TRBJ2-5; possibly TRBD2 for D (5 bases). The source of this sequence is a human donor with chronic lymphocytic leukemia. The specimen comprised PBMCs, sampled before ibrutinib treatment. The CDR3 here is CASSEDPGETQYF. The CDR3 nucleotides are TGTGCCAGCAGTGAAGATCCGGGGGAGACCCAGTACTTC.